This TCR beta chain comes out of a study of blood T cells in healthy people across ages. Study-level information: Capture via template switching afforded approximately one barcoded beta molecule per two T cells.

This clonotype has only a few counts. Its antigen is still unknown. PCR was performed a second time for about 7 to 12 cycles using a sample-barcoded 5' primer and a J-beta primer mix. All cDNA molecules were each tagged by a template-switch adaptor with 12 random nucleotides. From the 5' RACE reads, TCRdb called clonotypes with MiXCR, one entry per CDR3 protein. In the table there are 540,000 or so distinct CDR3 sequences, 25% to 30% of which are singletons. The CDR3 contains 13 residues. Germline CDR1 SGHNT, CDR2 YYREEE (reference sequence). Trimming at V came to 5 bases and at J to 3 bases, leaving 5 bases not matched to a gene. Findings of the study overall: Age brought a roughly linear fall in TCR beta diversity measured per million T cells. There were more naive CD4+ cells and higher diversity in long-lived donors than in aged donors.

The clonotype originates from a woman between 65 and 79 years old in good health. This rearrangement joins TRBV5-4 to TRBJ2-7; the match to TRBD1 covers 7 bases. The sequenced sample was blood. The CDR3 sequence is CASSRDSLYEQYF. CDR3 nucleotides: TGTGCCAGCAGTAGGGACAGCCTCTACGAGCAGTACTTC.